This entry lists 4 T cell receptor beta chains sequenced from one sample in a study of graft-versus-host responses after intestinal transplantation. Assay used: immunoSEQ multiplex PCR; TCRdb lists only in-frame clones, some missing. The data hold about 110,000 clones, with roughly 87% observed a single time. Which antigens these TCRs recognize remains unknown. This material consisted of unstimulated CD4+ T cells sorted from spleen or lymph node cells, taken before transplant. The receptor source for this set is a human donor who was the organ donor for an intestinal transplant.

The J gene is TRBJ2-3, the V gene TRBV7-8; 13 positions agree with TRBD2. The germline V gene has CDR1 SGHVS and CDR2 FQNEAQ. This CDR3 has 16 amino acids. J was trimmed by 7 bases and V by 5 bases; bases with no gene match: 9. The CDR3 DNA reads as TGTGCCAGCAGCCCACCCGGACTAGCGGGAGCACATACGCAGTATTTT. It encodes CASSPPGLAGAHTQYF.

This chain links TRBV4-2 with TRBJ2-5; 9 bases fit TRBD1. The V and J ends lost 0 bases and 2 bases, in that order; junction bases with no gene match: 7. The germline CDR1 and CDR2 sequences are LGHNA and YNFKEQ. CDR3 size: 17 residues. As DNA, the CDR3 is TGTGCCAGCAGCCAAGAAGTCCTAGACAGGGGGCAAGAGACCCAGTACTTC. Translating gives CASSQEVLDRGQETQYF.

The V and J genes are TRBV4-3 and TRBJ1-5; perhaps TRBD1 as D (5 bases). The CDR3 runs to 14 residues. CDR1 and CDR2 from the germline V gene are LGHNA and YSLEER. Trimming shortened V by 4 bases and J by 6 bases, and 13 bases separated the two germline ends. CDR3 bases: TGCGCCAGCAGCCGGCAGGGAGCGTTTCAGCCCCAGCATTTT. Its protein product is CASSRQGAFQPQHF.

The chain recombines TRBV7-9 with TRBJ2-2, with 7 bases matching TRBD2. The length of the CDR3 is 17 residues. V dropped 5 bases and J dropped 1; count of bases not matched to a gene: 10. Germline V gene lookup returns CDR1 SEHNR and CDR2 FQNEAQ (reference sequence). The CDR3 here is CASSPLGLAENTGELFF. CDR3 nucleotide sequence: TGTGCCAGCAGCCCCTTGGGGCTAGCGGAGAACACCGGGGAGCTGTTTTTT.